This T cell receptor beta chain was identified in a study of blood T cell repertoires in COVID-19. Study-level information: Acute-phase and convalescent COVID-19 samples originated in the United States, Italy and Spain. PBMCs, B-cell-depleted T cells, or T cells provided the cDNA or gDNA that made up the material.

Per germline, CDR1 SGHAT and CDR2 FQNNGV. The ends were cut back, 11 bases at V and 0 bases at J, with 15 bases in the middle. The CDR3 extends over 14 amino acids. Sequencing was performed with immunoSEQ multiplex PCR; in TCRdb, only in-frame clones are kept and a portion is missing. The table includes just over 200,000 clones, about 78% detected once. The chain couples TRBV11-2 to TRBJ2-3, with D perhaps TRBD2 (5 bases). The TCR was taken from a woman between 70 and 85 years old with acute or convalescent COVID-19. The sample comprised peripheral blood. The CDR3 loop reads CALGQRSSTDTQYF. Written as DNA, the CDR3 is TGTGCCCTAGGGCAGCGGTCTAGCACAGATACGCAGTATTTT.